This T cell receptor beta chain was identified in a study of shared clonotypes between healthy human individuals. Using immunoSEQ multiplex PCR, the repertoire was profiled, and TCRdb retains in-frame clones only, with some absent. The data hold over a million clones, with approximately 68% observed a single time. The germline V gene encodes CDR1 GTSNPN and CDR2 SVGIG (reference sequence). This CDR3 is 12 amino acids long. The source of this sequence is a man aged 18 to 30 in good health. The rearrangement links TRBV30 to TRBJ2-5; D is unresolved. The DNA end is more similar to TRBJ2-7, so the J call may be wrong. The sequenced sample was memory CD4+ T cells sorted from blood. Described subset: CD45RA-negative fraction. Written as DNA, the CDR3 is TGTGCCTGGAGTAGGCAGGCCTACGAGCAGTACTTC. Translated: CAWSRQAYEQYF.